This note documents a single T cell receptor (beta chain) sequence. The source of the sample is a study of blood T cell repertoires in COVID-19. Study summary: Acute-phase and convalescent COVID-19 samples originated in the United States, Italy and Spain.

V shed 6 bases and J 1 base; nucleotides not matched to a gene: 3. The CDR3 length is 14 residues. Germline V gene sequence: CDR1 SQVTM, CDR2 ANQGSEA. Original methodology: Reference gene primers were amplified, and this amplification served to estimate nucleated cell counts. Produced via immunoSEQ multiplex PCR; TCRdb's table is partial and in-frame only. The V and J calls and clone size were taken over from that table, and D and trimming were inferred from the DNA. Here the sample spans approximately 93,000 clones, 80% to 90% being singletons. V and J are TRBV29-1 and TRBJ2-2; 9 nucleotides line up with TRBD1. The receptor comes from a human donor in a cohort sampled during active COVID-19. The specimen sequenced was peripheral blood. CDR3 loop: CSVRQGGNTGELFF. The DNA for the CDR3 is TGCAGCGTCCGACAGGGGGGGAACACCGGGGAGCTGTTTTTT.